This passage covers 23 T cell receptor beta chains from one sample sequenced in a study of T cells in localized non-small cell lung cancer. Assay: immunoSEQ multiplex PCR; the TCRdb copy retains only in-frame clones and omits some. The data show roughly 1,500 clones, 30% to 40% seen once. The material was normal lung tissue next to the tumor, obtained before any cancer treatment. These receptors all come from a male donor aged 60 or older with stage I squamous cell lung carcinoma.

CDR3 sequence (DNA): TGTGCCAGCAGTCCGGACCGGGGGATGAGGACCGGGGAGCTGTTTTTT. Its protein product is CASSPDRGMRTGELFF. The chain is built from TRBV11-3 and TRBJ2-2, with D possibly matching TRBD2 (6 bases). Per germline, CDR1 SGHNT and CDR2 YENEEA. Trimming took 6 bases from V and 5 from J, leaving 19 bases between them. This CDR3 is 16 amino acids long.

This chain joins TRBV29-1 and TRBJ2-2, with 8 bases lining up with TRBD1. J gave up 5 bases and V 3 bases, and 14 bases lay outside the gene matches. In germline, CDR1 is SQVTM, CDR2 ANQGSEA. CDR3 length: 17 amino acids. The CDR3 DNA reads TGCAGCGTTGATCAGCGGGCGGCAGGGGGCTCAACCGGGGAGCTGTTTTTT. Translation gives CSVDQRAAGGSTGELFF.

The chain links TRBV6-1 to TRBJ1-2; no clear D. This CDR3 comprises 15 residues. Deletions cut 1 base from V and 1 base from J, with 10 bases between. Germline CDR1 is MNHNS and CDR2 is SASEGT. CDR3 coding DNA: TGTGCCAGCAGTGAAGTTGTACCGGGTAACTATGGCTACACCTTC. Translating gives CASSEVVPGNYGYTF.

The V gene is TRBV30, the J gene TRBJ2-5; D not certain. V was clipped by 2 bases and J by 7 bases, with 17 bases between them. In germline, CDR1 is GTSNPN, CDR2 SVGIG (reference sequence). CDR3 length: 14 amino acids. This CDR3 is CAWSYVGASGTQYF. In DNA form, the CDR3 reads TGTGCCTGGAGTTATGTGGGCGCCTCGGGGACCCAGTACTTC.

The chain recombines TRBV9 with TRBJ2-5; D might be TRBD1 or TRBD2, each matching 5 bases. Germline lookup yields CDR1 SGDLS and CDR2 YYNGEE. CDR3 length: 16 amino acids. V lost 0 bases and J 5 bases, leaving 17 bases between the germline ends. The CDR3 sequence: CASSVGMGRDGETQYF. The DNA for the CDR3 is TGTGCCAGCAGCGTAGGTATGGGCAGGGACGGCGAGACCCAGTACTTC.

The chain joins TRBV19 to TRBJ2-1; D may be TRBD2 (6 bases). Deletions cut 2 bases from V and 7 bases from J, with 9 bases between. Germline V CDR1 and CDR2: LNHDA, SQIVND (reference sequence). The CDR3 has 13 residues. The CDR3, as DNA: TGTGCCAGTAGTATAACCGGGGGTAATGAGCAGTTCTTC. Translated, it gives CASSITGGNEQFF.

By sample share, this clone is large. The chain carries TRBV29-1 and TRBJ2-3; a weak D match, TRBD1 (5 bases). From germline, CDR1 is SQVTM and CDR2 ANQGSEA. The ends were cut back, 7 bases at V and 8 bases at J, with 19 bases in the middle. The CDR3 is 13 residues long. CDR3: CSGQGQADGTQYF. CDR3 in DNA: TGCAGCGGGCAGGGCCAGGCAGACGGTACGCAGTATTTT.

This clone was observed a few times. The CDR3 sequence is CATVDLGRRSPYEQYF. DNA for the CDR3: TGTGCCACCGTTGACCTGGGACGCCGGTCTCCCTACGAGCAGTACTTC. The V gene is TRBV6-7, the J gene TRBJ2-7; D is possibly TRBD1 or TRBD2 (5 bases each). TRBV6-7 is marked as an open reading frame, function uncertain. This CDR3 is built from 16 residues. Deletions cut 10 bases from V and 2 bases from J, with 24 bases between.

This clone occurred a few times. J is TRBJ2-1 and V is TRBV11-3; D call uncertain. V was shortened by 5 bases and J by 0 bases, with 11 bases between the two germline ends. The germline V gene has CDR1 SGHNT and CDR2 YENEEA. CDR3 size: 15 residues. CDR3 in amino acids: CASSGTADSYNEQFF. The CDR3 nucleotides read TGTGCCAGCAGCGGTACCGCGGACTCCTACAATGAGCAGTTCTTC.

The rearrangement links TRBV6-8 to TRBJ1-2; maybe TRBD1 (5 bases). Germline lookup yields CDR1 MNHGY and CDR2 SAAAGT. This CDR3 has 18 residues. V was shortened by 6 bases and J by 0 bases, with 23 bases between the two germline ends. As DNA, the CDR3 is TGTGCCAGCAGCGCGGGACCCTACCGTGCAAAAGCTAACTATGGCTACACCTTC. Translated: CASSAGPYRAKANYGYTF.

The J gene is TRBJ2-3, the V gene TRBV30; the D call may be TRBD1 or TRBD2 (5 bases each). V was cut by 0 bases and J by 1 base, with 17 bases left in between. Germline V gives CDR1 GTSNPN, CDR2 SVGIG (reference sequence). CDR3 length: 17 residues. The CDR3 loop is CAWSVGSRAAGTDTQYF. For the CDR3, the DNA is TGTGCCTGGAGTGTAGGGAGCAGGGCGGCTGGCACAGATACGCAGTATTTT.

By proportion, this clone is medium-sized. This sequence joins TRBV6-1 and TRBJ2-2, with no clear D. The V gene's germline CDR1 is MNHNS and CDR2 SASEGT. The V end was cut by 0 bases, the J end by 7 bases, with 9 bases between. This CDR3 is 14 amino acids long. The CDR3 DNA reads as TGTGCCAGCAGTGAAGCCGGCTACCTCGGGGAGCTGTTTTTT. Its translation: CASSEAGYLGELFF.

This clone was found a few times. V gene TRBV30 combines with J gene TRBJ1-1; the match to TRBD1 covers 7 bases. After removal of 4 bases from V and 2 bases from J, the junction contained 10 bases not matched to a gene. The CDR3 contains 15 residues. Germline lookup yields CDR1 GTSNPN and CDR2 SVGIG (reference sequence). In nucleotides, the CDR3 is TGTGCCTGGAAGGGAAGGGGGCGGAGAAACACTGAAGCTTTCTTT. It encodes CAWKGRGRRNTEAFF.

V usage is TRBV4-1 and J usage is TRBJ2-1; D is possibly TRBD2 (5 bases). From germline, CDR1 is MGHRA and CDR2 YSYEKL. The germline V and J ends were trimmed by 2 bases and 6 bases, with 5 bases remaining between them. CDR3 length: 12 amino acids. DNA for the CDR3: TGCGCCAGCAGCCAACGGGGCAATGAGCAGTTCTTC. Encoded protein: CASSQRGNEQFF.

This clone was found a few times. CDR3 protein: CASSLSVDGNTIYF. The CDR3 region has the DNA TGTGCCAGCAGCTTGTCGGTAGACGGAAACACCATATATTTT. The V and J genes are TRBV11-3 and TRBJ1-3, with unresolved D. Germline values: CDR1 SGHNT, CDR2 YENEEA. The CDR3 runs to 14 residues. Trimming cost V 3 bases and J 4 bases, with 10 bases left between them.

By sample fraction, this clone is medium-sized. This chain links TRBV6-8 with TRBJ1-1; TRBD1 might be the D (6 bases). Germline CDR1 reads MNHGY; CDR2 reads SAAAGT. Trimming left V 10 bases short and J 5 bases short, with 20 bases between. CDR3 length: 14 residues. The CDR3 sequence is CATSLGQGMTEAFF. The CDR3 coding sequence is TGTGCCACCTCGTTGGGGCAGGGGATGACTGAAGCTTTCTTT.

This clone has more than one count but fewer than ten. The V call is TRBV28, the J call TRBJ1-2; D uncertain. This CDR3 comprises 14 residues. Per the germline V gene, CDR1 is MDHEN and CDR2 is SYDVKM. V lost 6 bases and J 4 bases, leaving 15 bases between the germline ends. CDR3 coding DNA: TGTGCCAGCAGCTCTAACCCCTCACGCTATGGCTACACCTTC. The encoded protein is CASSSNPSRYGYTF.

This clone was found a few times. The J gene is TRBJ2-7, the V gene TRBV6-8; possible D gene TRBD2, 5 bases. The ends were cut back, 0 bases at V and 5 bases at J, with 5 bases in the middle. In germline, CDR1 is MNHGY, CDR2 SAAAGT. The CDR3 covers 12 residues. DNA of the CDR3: TGTGCCAGCAGTTACTCCGGGGACGAGCAGTACTTC. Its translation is CASSYSGDEQYF.

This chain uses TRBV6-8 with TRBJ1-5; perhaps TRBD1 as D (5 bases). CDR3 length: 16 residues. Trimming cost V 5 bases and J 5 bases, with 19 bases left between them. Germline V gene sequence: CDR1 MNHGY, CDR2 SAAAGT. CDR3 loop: CASSDLSQGTHQPQHF. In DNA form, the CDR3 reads TGTGCCAGCAGTGACCTTAGCCAGGGTACTCATCAGCCCCAGCATTTT.

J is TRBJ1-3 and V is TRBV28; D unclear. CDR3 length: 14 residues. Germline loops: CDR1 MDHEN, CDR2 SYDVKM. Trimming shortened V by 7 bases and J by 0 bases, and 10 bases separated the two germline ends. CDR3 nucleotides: TGTGCCAGCACTACGGAGGTCTCTGGAAACACCATATATTTT. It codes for CASTTEVSGNTIYF.

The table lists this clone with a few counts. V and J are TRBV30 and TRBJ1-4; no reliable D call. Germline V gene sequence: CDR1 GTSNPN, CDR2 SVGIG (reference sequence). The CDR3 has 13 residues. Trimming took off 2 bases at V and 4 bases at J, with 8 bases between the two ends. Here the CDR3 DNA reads TGTGCCTGGAGTTCACAGATTAATGAAAAACTGTTTTTT. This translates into CAWSSQINEKLFF. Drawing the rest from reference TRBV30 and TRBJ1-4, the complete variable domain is SQTIHQWPATLVQPVGSPLSLECTVEGTSNPNLYWYRQAAGRGLQLLFYSVGIGQISSEVPQNLSASRPQDRQFILSSKKLLLSDSGFYLCAWSSQINEKLFFGSGTQLSVL.

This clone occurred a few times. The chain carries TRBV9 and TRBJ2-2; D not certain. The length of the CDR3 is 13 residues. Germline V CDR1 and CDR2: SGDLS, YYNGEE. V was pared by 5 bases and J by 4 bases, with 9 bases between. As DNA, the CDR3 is TGTGCCAGCAGTGCACTCGGCACCGGGGAGCTGTTTTTT. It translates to CASSALGTGELFF.

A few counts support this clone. CDR3 in amino acids: CASSPDRVRDTQYF. CDR3 sequence (DNA): TGTGCCAGCAGTCCGGACAGGGTGCGTGATACGCAGTATTTT. This sequence joins TRBV9 and TRBJ2-3, with 8 bases that match TRBD1. This CDR3 region has 14 residues. The J segment lost 6 bases and the V segment lost 5 bases, leaving 8 bases of the junction unmatched. Looked up from germline, CDR1 is SGDLS and CDR2 is YYNGEE. The whole variable domain, remainder taken from reference TRBV9 and TRBJ2-3, is DSGVTQTPKHLITATGQRVTLRCSPRSGDLSVYWYQQSLDQGLQFLIQYYNGEERAKGNILERFSAQQFPDLHSELNLSSLELGDSALYFCASSPDRVRDTQYFGPGTRLTVL.